This T cell receptor (beta chain) was captured by sequencing in a study of T-cell memory formation after mild COVID-19. Study results and limitations: CD4/CD8 balance characterized clones contracting day 15 to 85, and CD4+ skew characterized later expanders.

With V trimmed by 1 base and J by 6 bases, 6 bases remained unmatched. The CDR3 consists of 16 residues. Germline loops: CDR1 LNHDA, CDR2 SQIVND (reference sequence). Details on this clonotype: Its antigen remains unknown.

TCR alpha and TCR beta cDNA libraries with sample barcodes and UMIs came from 5'RACE using constant-segment primers. Each CDR3 protein gets one entry after TCRdb re-called the 5' RACE reads with MiXCR. The top ten hold 2% to 2.5% of the sample, which has about 180,000 distinct CDR3 sequences, under 20% seen once. The sequenced sample consisted of PBMCs or a T cell subset sorted from them (not recorded which). This TCR came from an adult woman who had mild COVID-19 (a few samples of this study predate the infection). Cell type and time point are not known. V and J are TRBV19 and TRBJ2-1, with TRBD2 matching 10 bases. CDR3 residues: CASSIVGLAEFNEQFF. The CDR3 DNA sequence: TGTGCCAGTAGTATAGTTGGACTAGCGGAGTTCAATGAGCAGTTCTTC.